The rows below give T cell receptor beta chains drawn from one sample of a study of response to subunit inactivated influenza vaccine. MiXCR, applied by TCRdb to the RT-PCR reads, yields one record per CDR3 protein. The data show under 850,000 distinct CDR3 sequences, approximately 17% seen once. The material sequenced was PBMCs from blood, taken less than 6 days after vaccination. These receptors originate from a man aged 50-60 years who received an inactivated influenza vaccine. The CDR3 runs from the conserved cysteine through the conserved F or W. Each record gives: J gene, V gene, CDR3 protein.

j_gene: TRBJ1-4
v_gene: TRBV10-3
CDR3aa: CAISEYLGTATSNEKLFF

j_gene: TRBJ2-1
v_gene: TRBV20-1
CDR3aa: CSAYGLPYYNEQFF

j_gene: TRBJ2-1
v_gene: TRBV2
CDR3aa: CASSHPGLAGAVLPGGNEQFF

j_gene: TRBJ2-7
v_gene: TRBV10-3
CDR3aa: CASASRDRGYEQYF

j_gene: TRBJ2-1
v_gene: TRBV7-2
CDR3aa: CASSPRLGQQFF

j_gene: TRBJ2-2
v_gene: TRBV7-2
CDR3aa: CASSVRGGFRNTGELFF

j_gene: TRBJ2-1
v_gene: TRBV7-3
CDR3aa: CASSLKHNEQFF

j_gene: TRBJ2-3
v_gene: TRBV12-3/TRBV12-4
CDR3aa: CASRSRPGISGDTQYF

j_gene: TRBJ2-5
v_gene: TRBV5-1
CDR3aa: CASSAGLGQETQYF

j_gene: TRBJ1-3
v_gene: TRBV7-2
CDR3aa: CASSLVAVTSGNTIYF

j_gene: TRBJ1-4
v_gene: TRBV7-2
CDR3aa: CASSSSKGAEEKLFF

j_gene: TRBJ2-3
v_gene: TRBV11-2
CDR3aa: CASSLFRVRADTQYF

j_gene: TRBJ2-2
v_gene: TRBV7-2
CDR3aa: CASSLRQDANTGELFF

j_gene: TRBJ2-1
v_gene: TRBV20-1
CDR3aa: CSATLAGRYNEQFF

j_gene: TRBJ2-2
v_gene: TRBV7-2
CDR3aa: CASSPMISGTGELFF

j_gene: TRBJ1-4
v_gene: TRBV5-1
CDR3aa: CASSSDTTAEKLFF

j_gene: TRBJ1-3
v_gene: TRBV12-3/TRBV12-4
CDR3aa: CASRTGTGVRNTIYF

j_gene: TRBJ1-6
v_gene: TRBV7-9
CDR3aa: CASSTHRGRNSPLHF

j_gene: TRBJ2-5
v_gene: TRBV6-5
CDR3aa: CASSSRARRTQYF

j_gene: TRBJ2-5
v_gene: TRBV20-1
CDR3aa: CSASGPLIRRETQYF

j_gene: TRBJ2-1
v_gene: TRBV10-3
CDR3aa: CAISDSGRANNEQFF

j_gene: TRBJ2-1
v_gene: TRBV6-2/TRBV6-3
CDR3aa: CASGEQAPYNEQFF

j_gene: TRBJ2-1
v_gene: TRBV4-3
CDR3aa: CASSQGVSYNEQFF

j_gene: TRBJ2-1
v_gene: TRBV20-1
CDR3aa: CSAWDSIKSLDEQFF

j_gene: TRBJ2-1
v_gene: TRBV28
CDR3aa: CASSLRPREQFF

j_gene: TRBJ2-7
v_gene: TRBV20-1
CDR3aa: CSAPGRALRTDSYEQYF

j_gene: TRBJ2-3
v_gene: TRBV28
CDR3aa: CASSLSPTSGSTDTQYF

j_gene: TRBJ2-1
v_gene: TRBV30
CDR3aa: CAGARKGTYNEQFF

j_gene: TRBJ2-2
v_gene: TRBV3-1
CDR3aa: CASRTSGRFGGELFF

j_gene: TRBJ1-1
v_gene: TRBV19
CDR3aa: CASSTRQGYTEAFF

j_gene: TRBJ2-5
v_gene: TRBV29-1
CDR3aa: CSVEPGRSGTQYF

j_gene: TRBJ2-2
v_gene: TRBV29-1
CDR3aa: CSVRGSRGRTNTGELFF

j_gene: TRBJ2-2
v_gene: TRBV24-1
CDR3aa: CATSDYGFVKRNTGELFF

j_gene: TRBJ2-7
v_gene: TRBV10-3
CDR3aa: CAIQSSSEQYF

j_gene: TRBJ2-5
v_gene: TRBV12-3/TRBV12-4
CDR3aa: CASSFGDSQETQYF

j_gene: TRBJ2-3
v_gene: TRBV7-2
CDR3aa: CASSRLAILDTQYF

j_gene: TRBJ2-3
v_gene: TRBV5-6
CDR3aa: CASSLDTGTDTQYF

j_gene: TRBJ1-1
v_gene: TRBV20-1
CDR3aa: CSASLLGPIETEAFF

j_gene: TRBJ2-3
v_gene: TRBV5-1
CDR3aa: CASSLGVYTSTDTQYF

j_gene: TRBJ2-2
v_gene: TRBV4-2
CDR3aa: CASSQGGGLAVYTGELFF

j_gene: TRBJ2-1
v_gene: TRBV5-1
CDR3aa: CASSWTVTEQFF

j_gene: TRBJ2-2
v_gene: TRBV7-9
CDR3aa: CANTGTASGELFF